The 21 T cell receptor beta chains listed next were all sequenced from one sample in a study of blood T cell repertoires in COVID-19. Sequenced by immunoSEQ multiplex PCR; TCRdb stores in-frame clones only, minus some. The repertoire holds fewer than 150,000 clones, roughly 85% seen once, with roughly 4.5% in the top ten. The sequencing sample was made of peripheral blood. These receptors were collected from a human donor in a cohort sampled during active COVID-19.

J is TRBJ1-5 and V is TRBV2; D is perhaps TRBD1 (6 bases). The CDR3 spans 16 residues. CDR1 is SNHLY, CDR2 FYNNEI, per germline. Trimming removed 0 bases from V and 6 bases from J, with 15 bases in between. Here the CDR3 DNA reads TGTGCCAGCAGTGAAGCTTACGACAGGATGGGTCAGCCCCAGCATTTT. Its protein is CASSEAYDRMGQPQHF. Combining the CDR3 with reference TRBV2 and TRBJ1-5 gives the whole variable domain EPEVTQTPSHQVTQMGQEVILRCVPISNHLYFYWYRQILGQKVEFLVSFYNNEISEKSEIFDDQFSVERPDGSNFTLKIRSTKLEDSAMYFCASSEAYDRMGQPQHFGDGTRLSIL.

The sample holds a few counts of this clone. J is TRBJ1-4 and V is TRBV5-1; D is ambiguous. Germline V gene data show CDR1 as SGHRS and CDR2 as YFSETQ. V was shortened by 7 bases and J by 4 bases, with 14 bases between the two germline ends. This CDR3 spans 14 amino acids. The chain's CDR3 is CASSTAGLNEKLFF. CDR3 nucleotides: TGCGCCAGCTCCACGGCGGGCCTTAATGAAAAACTGTTTTTT.

This rearrangement joins TRBV25-1 to TRBJ1-6, with D uncertain. The CDR3 loop spans 16 amino acids. Per the germline V gene, CDR1 is MGHDK and CDR2 is SYGVNS. Trimming pared 1 base from V and 0 bases from J, leaving 7 bases between. The CDR3 region has the DNA TGTGCCAGCAGTGAATTGGCACACTCCTATAATTCACCCCTCCACTTT. Translating gives CASSELAHSYNSPLHF.

The chain joins TRBV30 to TRBJ1-4; D is undetermined. The CDR3 is 15 amino acids. CDR1 is GTSNPN, CDR2 SVGIG, per germline (reference sequence). With 0 bases removed from V and 4 bases from J, the gap between germline ends came to 12 bases. CDR3 DNA: TGTGCCTGGAGTGTGGGCAGCCTTTTTAATGAAAAACTGTTTTTT. It codes for CAWSVGSLFNEKLFF.

V is TRBV19 and J is TRBJ1-5, with D possibly matching TRBD1 (5 bases). Germline V lookup: CDR1 LNHDA, CDR2 SQIVND (reference sequence). The V and J ends lost 6 bases and 10 bases respectively, with 19 bases between them. The CDR3 consists of 14 residues. The chain's CDR3 is CASSAGGGSKPQHF. CDR3 DNA: TGTGCCAGTAGCGCCGGTGGGGGGTCCAAACCCCAGCATTTT.

This sequence joins TRBV5-5 and TRBJ1-4; D gene ambiguous. V lost 1 base, J lost 2 bases, and 9 bases lay in between. The germline V gene encodes CDR1 SGHKS and CDR2 YYEKEE (reference sequence). This CDR3 comprises 15 residues. This CDR3 reads CASSLSGYTNEKLFF. In DNA form, the CDR3 reads TGTGCCAGCAGCTTGTCGGGATACACTAATGAAAAACTGTTTTTT.

A few counts support this clone. The rearrangement uses TRBV28 and TRBJ1-5; 7 bases are a match to TRBD1. Germline trimming cut 2 bases from V and 2 bases from J; bases unmatched to any gene: 0. The germline CDR1 and CDR2 sequences are MDHEN and SYDVKM. The CDR3 has 14 residues. The CDR3 coding sequence is TGTGCCAGCAGTTTAACAGGGGGCAATCAGCCCCAGCATTTT. Translating it yields CASSLTGGNQPQHF.

This clone was recorded only once. The genes are TRBV5-4 and TRBJ2-4; 13 bases agree with TRBD2. Germline V gene sequence: CDR1 SGHNT, CDR2 YYREEE (reference sequence). The CDR3 contains 16 residues. Trimming cost V 4 bases and J 12 bases; bases outside gene matches: 13. In nucleotides, the CDR3 is TGTGCCAGCAGCATCGGGACTAGCGGGGCAACCCCGGATCAGTACTTC. Amino acids: CASSIGTSGATPDQYF.

This chain uses TRBV12-5 with TRBJ2-1; D might be TRBD2 (6 bases). CDR1 is LGHNT, CDR2 FRNRAP, per germline. The CDR3 sequence is 16 residues long. V lost 5 bases and J lost 3, with 17 bases in between. The CDR3 sequence: CASGPTKLALYNEQFF. In nucleotides, the CDR3 is TGTGCTAGTGGTCCTACTAAACTAGCCCTCTACAATGAGCAGTTCTTC.

The chain links TRBV30 to TRBJ2-3; no reliable D call. Per germline, CDR1 GTSNPN and CDR2 SVGIG (reference sequence). The V end lost 2 bases, the J end lost 1 base, and 16 bases lay between the germline ends. The CDR3 totals 16 residues. The CDR3 DNA is TGTGCCTGGAGTCTAAATTACAGCCCCCGCACAGATACGCAGTATTTT. It codes for CAWSLNYSPRTDTQYF.

Notes on this clone: At the DNA level, this CDR3 is encoded by other sequences in the same sample as well. The rearrangement uses TRBV7-3 and TRBJ2-3; 12 bases match TRBD2. The CDR3 is made up of 15 amino acids. Trimming at V came to 5 bases and at J to 0 bases, leaving 0 bases not matched to a gene. Germline V gene data show CDR1 as SGHTA and CDR2 as FQGTGA. In nucleotides, the CDR3 is TGTGCCAGCAGCCTAGCGGGGGGGAGCACAGATACGCAGTATTTT. Its protein product is CASSLAGGSTDTQYF.

As for this clone: The sample has other DNA sequences that encode this CDR3 too. The chain combines TRBV5-6 with TRBJ1-3; D gene uncertain. Germline lookup yields CDR1 SGHDT and CDR2 YYEEEE. CDR3 length: 15 amino acids. V lost 0 bases to trimming and J lost 0 bases, with 7 bases between them. DNA of the CDR3: TGTGCCAGCAGCTTGGCGGGTTCCTCTGGAAACACCATATATTTT. This sequence encodes CASSLAGSSGNTIYF. The whole variable domain, filled in from reference TRBV5-6 and TRBJ1-3, reads DAGVTQSPTHLIKTRGQQVTLRCSPKSGHDTVSWYQQALGQGPQFIFQYYEEEERQRGNFPDRFSGHQFPNYSSELNVNALLLGDSALYLCASSLAGSSGNTIYFGEGSWLTVV.

This chain joins TRBV11-2 and TRBJ2-1; a weak D match, TRBD2 (5 bases). The CDR3 spans 17 residues. Looked up from germline, CDR1 is SGHAT and CDR2 is FQNNGV. V was shortened by 2 bases and J by 0 bases, with 14 bases between the two germline ends. The CDR3 DNA follows: TGTGCCAGCAGCTTATTCATCGACCGGGACTCCTACAATGAGCAGTTCTTC. Translation gives CASSLFIDRDSYNEQFF.

The genes are TRBV19 and TRBJ2-1; the match to TRBD2 covers 9 bases. In germline, CDR1 is LNHDA, CDR2 SQIVND (reference sequence). The CDR3 sequence is 15 residues long. The ends lost 3 bases at V and 6 bases at J; junction bases unmatched: 6. CDR3 sequence reads: CASSMVAGVFNEQFF. The CDR3 DNA reads TGTGCCAGTAGTATGGTAGCGGGAGTTTTCAATGAGCAGTTCTTC. The whole variable domain, remainder taken from reference TRBV19 and TRBJ2-1, is DGGITQSPKYLFRKEGQNVTLSCEQNLNHDAMYWYRQDPGQGLRLIYYSQIVNDFQKGDIAEGYSVSREKKESFPLTVTSAQKNPTAFYLCASSMVAGVFNEQFFGPGTRLTVL.

The chain uses TRBV18 and TRBJ2-3; 8 bases agree with TRBD1. Germline V gives CDR1 KGHSH, CDR2 LQKENI. The CDR3 totals 15 residues. The J segment lost 1 base and the V segment lost 3 bases, leaving 3 bases of the junction unmatched. CDR3 loop: CASSPDRVGTDTQYF. The CDR3 DNA sequence: TGTGCCAGCTCACCGGACAGGGTGGGCACAGATACGCAGTATTTT.

The V and J genes are TRBV7-2 and TRBJ2-1, with 9 bases matching TRBD2. The germline V gene has CDR1 SGHTA and CDR2 FQGNSA. The CDR3 is 14 amino acids. V was pared by 5 bases and J by 8 bases, with 7 bases of the junction left unmatched. The CDR3: CASSPSGGHHEQFF. CDR3 sequence (DNA): TGTGCCAGCAGCCCCAGCGGGGGGCATCATGAGCAGTTCTTC. Combining the CDR3 with reference TRBV7-2 and TRBJ2-1 gives the whole variable domain GAGVSQSPSNKVTEKGKDVELRCDPISGHTALYWYRQSLGQGLEFLIYFQGNSAPDKSGLPSDRFSAERTGGSVSTLTIQRTQQEDSAVYLCASSPSGGHHEQFFGPGTRLTVL.

V and J are TRBV7-3 and TRBJ2-5; D is possibly TRBD2 (7 bases). The CDR3 spans 14 residues. The germline gives CDR1 SGHTA, CDR2 FQGTGA. V was shortened by 5 bases and J by 4 bases, with 14 bases between the two germline ends. The CDR3 coding sequence is TGTGCCAGCAGCCCTGTCGGGGGGCGAGAGACCCAGTACTTC. It specifies CASSPVGGRETQYF.

Points on this clone: Distinct nucleotide sequences in the sample also encode this CDR3. The chain combines TRBV12-3 or TRBV12-4 with TRBJ2-7, with D tentatively TRBD2 (5 bases). V was shortened by 5 bases and J by 4 bases, with 6 bases between the two germline ends. The CDR3 consists of 11 residues. The CDR3 DNA reads TGTGCCAGCAGTCCGGGATACGAGCAGTACTTC. Translated: CASSPGYEQYF.

The V gene is TRBV18, the J gene TRBJ2-5; 13 bases fit TRBD2. Germline V CDR1 and CDR2: KGHSH, LQKENI. J gave up 5 bases and V 4 bases, and 4 bases lay outside the gene matches. The CDR3 length is 15 residues. The CDR3 region has the DNA TGTGCCAGCTCACGGACTAGCGGGAGTGGGGAGACCCAGTACTTC. Translating it yields CASSRTSGSGETQYF.

This clone was found once. The chain combines TRBV5-4 with TRBJ2-1, with a weak D call TRBD2 (5 bases). V was shortened by 0 bases and J by 9 bases, with 10 bases between the two germline ends. This CDR3 comprises 13 residues. Germline V gene sequence: CDR1 SGHNT, CDR2 YYREEE (reference sequence). The CDR3 DNA reads as TGTGCCAGCAGCTTGGTCTTGGAGGCTGAGCAGTTCTTC. It yields the protein CASSLVLEAEQFF.

This clone was observed a handful of times. The rearrangement joins TRBV2 to TRBJ2-3; D may be TRBD2 (5 bases). Per the germline V gene, CDR1 is SNHLY and CDR2 is FYNNEI. The CDR3 consists of 14 residues. The V and J ends lost 2 bases and 1 base respectively, with 7 bases between them. This CDR3 reads CASSENGGTDTQYF. CDR3 bases: TGTGCCAGCAGTGAAAACGGGGGCACAGATACGCAGTATTTT. The full variable domain, with the rest looked up from reference TRBV2 and TRBJ2-3, is EPEVTQTPSHQVTQMGQEVILRCVPISNHLYFYWYRQILGQKVEFLVSFYNNEISEKSEIFDDQFSVERPDGSNFTLKIRSTKLEDSAMYFCASSENGGTDTQYFGPGTRLTVL.